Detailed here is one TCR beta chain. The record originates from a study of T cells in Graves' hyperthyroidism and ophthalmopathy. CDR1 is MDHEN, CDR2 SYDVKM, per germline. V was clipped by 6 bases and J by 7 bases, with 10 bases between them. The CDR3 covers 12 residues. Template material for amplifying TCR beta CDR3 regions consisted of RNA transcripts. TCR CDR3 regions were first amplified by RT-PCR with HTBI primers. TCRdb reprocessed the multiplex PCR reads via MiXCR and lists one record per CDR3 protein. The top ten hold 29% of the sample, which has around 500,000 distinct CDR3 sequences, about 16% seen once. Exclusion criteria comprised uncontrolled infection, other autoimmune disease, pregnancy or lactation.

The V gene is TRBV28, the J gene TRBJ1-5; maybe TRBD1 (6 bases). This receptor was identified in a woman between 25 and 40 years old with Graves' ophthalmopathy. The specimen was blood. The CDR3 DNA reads TGTGCCAGCAGGCAACAGGGACAGCCCCAGCATTTT. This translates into CASRQQGQPQHF.